This TCR beta chain was recorded in a study of cytotoxic CD8 clonotypes in ibrutinib-treated CLL. J was trimmed by 8 bases and V by 5 bases; bases with no gene match: 10. Per germline, CDR1 LGHNA and CDR2 YNFKEQ. This CDR3 has 15 amino acids. The intended depth for sequencing was 1 in 200,000 to 1 in 1 million T cells. Method: immunoSEQ multiplex PCR; TCRdb's copy keeps in-frame clones and lacks some. The table has some 310,000 clones, around four fifths seen once; the top ten hold roughly 6.3%. The chain is built from TRBV4-2 and TRBJ2-1; 9 nucleotides match TRBD2. This receptor was taken from a human donor with chronic lymphocytic leukemia. The specimen was PBMCs, collected before ibrutinib treatment. DNA of the CDR3: TGTGCCAGCAGCACGCCGGGACTAGCATTTCATGAGCAGTTCTTC. Residues: CASSTPGLAFHEQFF.